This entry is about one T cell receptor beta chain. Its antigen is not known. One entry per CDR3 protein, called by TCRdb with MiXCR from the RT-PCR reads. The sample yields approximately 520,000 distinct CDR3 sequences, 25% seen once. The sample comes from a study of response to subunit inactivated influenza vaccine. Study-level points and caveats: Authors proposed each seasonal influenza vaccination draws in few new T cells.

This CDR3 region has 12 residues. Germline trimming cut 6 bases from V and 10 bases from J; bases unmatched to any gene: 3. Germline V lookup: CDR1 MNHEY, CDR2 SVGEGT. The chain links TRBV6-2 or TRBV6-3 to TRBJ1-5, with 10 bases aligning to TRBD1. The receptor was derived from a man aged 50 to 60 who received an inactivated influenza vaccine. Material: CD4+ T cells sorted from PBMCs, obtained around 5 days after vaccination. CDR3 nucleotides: TGTGCCAGCAGGATGACAGGGGGCCCCCAGCATTTT. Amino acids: CASRMTGGPQHF.